This TCR beta chain came from a study of molecular identifiers for immune sequencing clone quantification. Study conclusions and caveats: Barcode collisions between identical TCR molecules could shrink estimates of highly expanded clone sizes.

Note on this clonotype: Its antigen is currently unknown. This may be a read error, as it is one base from a much larger clone.

The naive CD8 libraries originated from between roughly 19,000 and 1,100,000 sorted cells and drew on 10%, 30% or 50% RNA. The CDR3 has 15 amino acids. V gave up 3 bases and J gave up 1 base, with 12 bases separating them. Per germline, CDR1 SEHNR and CDR2 FQNEAQ (reference sequence). Each CDR3 protein gets one entry after TCRdb re-called the PCR reads with MiXCR. The data contain under 600,000 distinct CDR3 sequences, over 20% of them singletons. The receptor was derived from a human donor in good health. Some libraries in this study had Jurkat cell RNA spiked in. The chain employs TRBV7-9 and TRBJ1-1; no definite D call. Sequencing was performed on naive CD8+ T cells from blood, with Jurkat cell RNA spiked in. Subset of the sample: FACS-sorted CD8+CD4-CCR7+CD45RA+ naive T cells. In DNA, the CDR3 is TGTGCCAGCAGCTTTCGTTTGGCAGCGAACACTGAAGCTTTCTTT. It translates to CASSFRLAANTEAFF.